This T cell receptor beta chain was identified during a study of blood T cell repertoires in COVID-19. Study context: COVID-19 samples collected from the United States, Italy and Spain covered acute and convalescent phases. Sources were T cells, B-cell-depleted T cells, or PBMCs; the material itself was cDNA or gDNA.

The ends were cut back, 8 bases at V and 2 bases at J, with 7 bases in the middle. The V gene's germline CDR1 is KGHDR and CDR2 SFDVKD. The CDR3 has 12 amino acids. Generated by immunoSEQ multiplex PCR, the TCRdb table keeps only in-frame clones and is missing some. The repertoire includes 150,000 to 200,000 clones, about 90% of them detected once, and 9.5% to 12% sits in the top ten. Seattle patients were enrolled while actively infected and followed longitudinally. Sequenced material: peripheral blood. V is TRBV24-1 and J is TRBJ2-3; no definite D call. The TCR was taken from a woman aged 55-70 years with COVID-19, enrolled during active disease. The CDR3 sequence is CATTDLTDTQYF. CDR3 DNA: TGTGCCACCACTGACCTCACAGATACGCAGTATTTT.